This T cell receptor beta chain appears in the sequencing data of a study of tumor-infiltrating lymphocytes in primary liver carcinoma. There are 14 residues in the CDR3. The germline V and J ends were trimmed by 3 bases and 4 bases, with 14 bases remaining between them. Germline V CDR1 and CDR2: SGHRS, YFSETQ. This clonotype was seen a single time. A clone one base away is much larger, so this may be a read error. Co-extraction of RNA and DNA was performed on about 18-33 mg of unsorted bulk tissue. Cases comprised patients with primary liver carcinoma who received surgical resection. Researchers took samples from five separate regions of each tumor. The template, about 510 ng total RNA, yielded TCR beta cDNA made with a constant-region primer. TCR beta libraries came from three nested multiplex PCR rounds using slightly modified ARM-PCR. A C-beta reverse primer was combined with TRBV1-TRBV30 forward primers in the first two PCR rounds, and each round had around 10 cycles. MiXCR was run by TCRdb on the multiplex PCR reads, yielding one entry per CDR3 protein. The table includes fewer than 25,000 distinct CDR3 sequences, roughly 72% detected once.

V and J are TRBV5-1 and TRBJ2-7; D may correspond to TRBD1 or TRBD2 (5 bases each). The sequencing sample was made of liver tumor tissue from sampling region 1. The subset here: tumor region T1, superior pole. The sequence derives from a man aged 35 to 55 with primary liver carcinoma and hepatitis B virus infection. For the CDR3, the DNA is TGCGCCAGCAGCTCGGAGGACAAGTCGTACGAGCAGTACTTC. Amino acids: CASSSEDKSYEQYF.